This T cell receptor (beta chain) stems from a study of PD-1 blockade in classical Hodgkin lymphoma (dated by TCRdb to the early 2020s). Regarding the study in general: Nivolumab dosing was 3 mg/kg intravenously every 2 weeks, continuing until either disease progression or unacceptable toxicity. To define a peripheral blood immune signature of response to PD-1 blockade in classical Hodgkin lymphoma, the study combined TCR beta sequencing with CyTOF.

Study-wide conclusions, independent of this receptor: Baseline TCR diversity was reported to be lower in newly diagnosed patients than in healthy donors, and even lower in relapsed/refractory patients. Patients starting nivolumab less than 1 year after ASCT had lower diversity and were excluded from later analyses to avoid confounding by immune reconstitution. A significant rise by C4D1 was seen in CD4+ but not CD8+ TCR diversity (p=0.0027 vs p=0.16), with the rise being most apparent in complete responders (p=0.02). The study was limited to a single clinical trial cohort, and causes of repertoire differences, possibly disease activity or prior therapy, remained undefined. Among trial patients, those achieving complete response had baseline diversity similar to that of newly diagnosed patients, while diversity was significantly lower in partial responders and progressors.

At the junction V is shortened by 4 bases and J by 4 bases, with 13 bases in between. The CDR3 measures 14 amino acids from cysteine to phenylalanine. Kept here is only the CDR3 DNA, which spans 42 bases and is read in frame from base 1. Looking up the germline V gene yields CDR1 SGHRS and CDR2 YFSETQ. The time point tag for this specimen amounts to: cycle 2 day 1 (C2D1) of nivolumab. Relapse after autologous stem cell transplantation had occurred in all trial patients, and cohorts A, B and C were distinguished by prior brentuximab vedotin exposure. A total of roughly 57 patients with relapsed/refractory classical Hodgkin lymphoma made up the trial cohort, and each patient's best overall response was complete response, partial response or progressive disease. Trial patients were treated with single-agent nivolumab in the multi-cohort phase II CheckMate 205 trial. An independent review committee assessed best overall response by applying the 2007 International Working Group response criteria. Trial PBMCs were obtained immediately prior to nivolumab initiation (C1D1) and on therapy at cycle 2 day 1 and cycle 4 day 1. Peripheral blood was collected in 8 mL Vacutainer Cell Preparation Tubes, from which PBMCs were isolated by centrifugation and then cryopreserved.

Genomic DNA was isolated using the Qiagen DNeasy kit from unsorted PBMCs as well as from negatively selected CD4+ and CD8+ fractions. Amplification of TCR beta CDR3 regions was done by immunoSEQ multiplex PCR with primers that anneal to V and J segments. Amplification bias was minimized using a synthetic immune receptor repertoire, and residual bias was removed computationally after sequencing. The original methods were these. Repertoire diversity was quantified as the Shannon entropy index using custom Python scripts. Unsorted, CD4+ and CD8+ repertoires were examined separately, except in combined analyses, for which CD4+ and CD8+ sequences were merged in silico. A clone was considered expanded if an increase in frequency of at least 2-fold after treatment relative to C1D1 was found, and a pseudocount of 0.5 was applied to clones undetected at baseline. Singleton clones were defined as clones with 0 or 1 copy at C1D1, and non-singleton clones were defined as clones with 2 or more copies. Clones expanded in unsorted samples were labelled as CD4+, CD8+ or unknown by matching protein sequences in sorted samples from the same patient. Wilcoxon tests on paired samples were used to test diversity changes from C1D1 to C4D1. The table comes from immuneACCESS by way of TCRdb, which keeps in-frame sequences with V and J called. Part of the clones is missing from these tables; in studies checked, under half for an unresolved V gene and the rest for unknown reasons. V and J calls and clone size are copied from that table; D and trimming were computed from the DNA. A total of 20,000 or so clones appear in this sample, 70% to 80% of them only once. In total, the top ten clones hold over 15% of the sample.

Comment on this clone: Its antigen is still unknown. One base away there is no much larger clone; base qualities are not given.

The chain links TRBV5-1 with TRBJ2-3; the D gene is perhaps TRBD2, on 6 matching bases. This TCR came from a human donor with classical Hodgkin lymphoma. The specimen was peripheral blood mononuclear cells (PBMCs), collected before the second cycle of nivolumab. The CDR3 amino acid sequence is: CASSPGERADTQYF. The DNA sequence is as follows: TGCGCCAGCAGCCCCGGAGAGCGGGCAGATACGCAGTATTTT.